This T cell receptor beta chain was sequenced during a study of OX40 agonist ivuxolimab in advanced cancers. Study context: Partial responses were seen in three patients, one with hepatocellular carcinoma and two with cutaneous melanoma. Notes on the study in general: CD8+ T cells were the subset that, on average, had more expanded clones than CD4+.

Worth noting for this clone: The antigen is unknown.

V was trimmed by 3 bases and J by 2 bases, leaving 9 bases between them. Germline CDR1 is KGHSH and CDR2 is LQKENI. CDR3 length equals 14 residues. Generated by immunoSEQ multiplex PCR, the TCRdb table keeps only in-frame clones and is missing some. The sample has approximately 76,000 clones, 65% to 90% seen once. The source of this sequence is an adult with an advanced solid tumor such as melanoma, head and neck, liver or kidney cancer. This sequence joins TRBV18 and TRBJ2-3; D not resolved. This specimen consisted of CD4+ or CD8+ T cells sorted from blood, obtained in a trial of the OX40 agonist ivuxolimab. The CDR3 here is CASSPPAVTDTQYF. In DNA, the CDR3 is TGTGCCAGCTCACCCCCGGCCGTCACAGATACGCAGTATTTT. The whole variable domain, remainder taken from reference TRBV18 and TRBJ2-3, is NAGVMQNPRHLVRRRGQEARLRCSPMKGHSHVYWYRQLPEEGLKFMVYLQKENIIDESGMPKERFSAEFPKEGPSILRIQQVVRGDSAAYFCASSPPAVTDTQYFGPGTRLTVL.